The present entry profiles one TCR beta chain with its context. When the RNA was reverse transcribed, random hexamers were used with an input of roughly 0.5 to 1 ug. MiXCR was run by TCRdb on the immunoSEQ multiplex PCR reads, yielding one entry per CDR3 protein. The sample yields more than 150,000 distinct CDR3 sequences, 95% seen once. CDR1 SGHAT and CDR2 FQNNGV come from the germline V gene. This CDR3 spans 17 amino acids. The V and J ends lost 1 base and 4 bases, in that order; junction bases with no gene match: 6. This sample is drawn from a study of CD8 T cells in Susac syndrome. The chain carries TRBV11-2 and TRBJ2-1, with TRBD2 matching over 11 bases. Source material: CD8+ T cells from PBMCs. The sequence was obtained from a human donor with Susac syndrome. In nucleotides, the CDR3 is TGTGCCAGCAGCTTAGTCCCCGGGACTAGCGGATACAATGAGCAGTTCTTC. Its protein is CASSLVPGTSGYNEQFF. Full variable domain (missing parts from reference TRBV11-2 and TRBJ2-1): EAGVAQSPRYKIIEKRQSVAFWCNPISGHATLYWYQQILGQGPKLLIQFQNNGVVDDSQLPKDRFSAERLKGVDSTLKIQPAKLEDSAVYLCASSLVPGTSGYNEQFFGPGTRLTVL.